These T cell receptor beta chains were read from a single sample in a study of metastatic and nonmetastatic thyroid tumors. TCRdb re-clonotyped the PCR reads through MiXCR. The sample yields tens of thousands of clones, 20% to 30% seen once. The sample consisted of blood. The receptors come from a male donor with papillary thyroid cancer or a benign thyroid nodule (not recorded which). Some clones in this sample may be carry-over from other donors' samples. Both conserved end residues are part of each CDR3. D genes are given only for firm matches. Clone size is shown for a subset of rows, as once, few, many or a class of expanded clone.

abundance,j_gene,v_gene,d_gene,CDR3nt,CDR3aa
medium-sized,TRBJ1-4,TRBV11-2,TRBD1,TGTGCCAGCAGTCACCGGGACAGGCATGAAAAACTGTTTTTT,CASSHRDRHEKLFF
medium-sized,TRBJ1-1,TRBV6-1,TRBD1,TGTGCCAGCAGTCGTAGGGACAGAGCGAACACTGAAGCTTTCTTT,CASSRRDRANTEAFF
medium-sized,TRBJ2-7,TRBV24-1,TRBD2,TGTGCCACCAGTGATTTTGGGGCTAGCGGGAGGCACGAGCAGTACTTC,CATSDFGASGRHEQYF
many,TRBJ1-3,TRBV19,TRBD1,TGTGCCAGTAGTATGGGGGGACAGTTACTCTCTGGAAACACCATATATTTT,CASSMGGQLLSGNTIYF
many,TRBJ2-5,TRBV20-1,TRBD2,TGCAGTGCTACATGGACTAGCGGGAGGGAGTACTCGGAGACCCAGTACTTC,CSATWTSGREYSETQYF
many,TRBJ1-4,TRBV5-1,.,TGCGCCAGCAGCGAACGACAGGTCGGGGATGAAAAACTGTTTTTT,CASSERQVGDEKLFF
.,TRBJ2-1,TRBV6-1,TRBD1,TGTGCCAGCATCGTAGCGCGTGCGCAGGGGGCTAGCTATGAGCAGTTCTTC,CASIVARAQGASYEQFF
.,TRBJ1-5,TRBV6-1,.,TGTGCCAGCAGTGAAGCGCGTGCAGGCCCATCGGCCCAGCATTTT,CASSEARAGPSAQHF
few,TRBJ2-7,TRBV7-2,.,TGTGCCAGCAGCTTAGGCATCTCCTACGAGCAGTACTTC,CASSLGISYEQYF
.,TRBJ1-6,TRBV28,TRBD1,TGTGCCAGCAGTTCAAGACAGGGGGTATATTCACCCCTCCACTTT,CASSSRQGVYSPLHF
many,TRBJ2-3,TRBV24-1,TRBD2,TGTGCCACCAGTGATTCCGGTCGGACTAGCGATACGCAGTATTTT,CATSDSGRTSDTQYF
many,TRBJ1-6,TRBV4-2,.,TGTGCCAGCAGCCAAGAGCCAGACAATTCACCCCTCCACTTT,CASSQEPDNSPLHF
many,TRBJ2-7,TRBV7-9,.,TGTGCCAGCAGCGTCGACCGCACATCCTACGAGCAGTACTTC,CASSVDRTSYEQYF
few,TRBJ2-7,TRBV27,.,TGTGCCAGCATTTCCGCAGTGTACGAGCAGTACTTC,CASISAVYEQYF
once,TRBJ2-2,TRBV11-2,.,TGTGCCAGCAGCCCGACCCGGTACAGGGGGGGCTTGACCGGGGAGCTGTTTTTT,CASSPTRYRGGLTGELFF
.,TRBJ1-6,TRBV28,.,TGTGCCAGCAGTTCCCCCCTCCGGGACGGGTATAATTCACCCCTCCACTTT,CASSSPLRDGYNSPLHF
.,TRBJ2-1,TRBV20-1,.,TGCAGTGCTAGCCGTCTAGGCGAAAATGAGCAGTTCTTC,CSASRLGENEQFF
many,TRBJ2-1,TRBV9,.,TGTGCCAGCAGCCCGTACCGCTCCTACAATGAGCAGTTCTTC,CASSPYRSYNEQFF
many,TRBJ1-6,TRBV15,.,TGTGCCACCAGCAGAGAAGGGGATAATTCACCCCTCCACTTT,CATSREGDNSPLHF
.,TRBJ1-4,TRBV12-3/TRBV12-4,.,TGTGCCAGCAGGCTACAGGATGTTGAAAAACTGTTTTTT,CASRLQDVEKLFF
.,TRBJ2-1,TRBV5-1,.,TGCGCCAACAGCCCGGAGGCGTGTAGCTACAATGAGCAGTTCTTC,CANSPEACSYNEQFF
medium-sized,TRBJ1-2,TRBV6-1,TRBD1,TGTGCCAGCACTTTAACTGGGACAGGGGACGGCTATGGCTACACCTTC,CASTLTGTGDGYGYTF
medium-sized,TRBJ1-2,TRBV7-8,TRBD1,TGTGCCAGCAGCTTAGGCGGGACAGGGCTTAATCACTATGGCTACACCTTC,CASSLGGTGLNHYGYTF
many,TRBJ2-5,TRBV7-7,.,TGTGCCAGCAGCTTAGCGACGGGCAAAGGGCAGTACTTC,CASSLATGKGQYF
.,TRBJ1-5,TRBV18,.,TGTGCCAGCTCACCAAGTAACAATCAGCCCCAGCATTTT,CASSPSNNQPQHF
many,TRBJ2-1,TRBV9,.,TGTGCCAGCAGCGTATCGGGACTTCTCTACAATGAGCAGTTCTTC,CASSVSGLLYNEQFF
few,TRBJ2-1,TRBV6-5,TRBD1,TGTGCCAGCAGTTACCCGGACAGGGGATACAATGAGCAGTTCTTC,CASSYPDRGYNEQFF
many,TRBJ1-1,TRBV5-1,TRBD1,TGCGCCAGCAGCTCAGGGGGGGACAACAGGGTGCAGAGAGGGACTGAAGCTTTCTTT,CASSSGGDNRVQRGTEAFF
.,TRBJ1-2,TRBV12-3/TRBV12-4,TRBD1,TGTGCCAGCGGACAGGGGGAAGGCGGATACACCTTC,CASGQGEGGYTF
.,TRBJ1-1,TRBV18,TRBD1,TGTGCCAGCATACAGGGGGGGAACACTGAAGCTTTCTTT,CASIQGGNTEAFF
.,TRBJ2-3,TRBV20-1,TRBD2,TGCAGTGCTTCCCGGACTAGCGGATCGAGGGGAGATACGCAGTATTTT,CSASRTSGSRGDTQYF
.,TRBJ2-7,TRBV7-3,.,TGTGCCAGGAGCTTATTAGGGTCGGGGGTGCAGTACTTC,CARSLLGSGVQYF
.,TRBJ2-2,TRBV6-1,.,TGTGCCAGCAGTGAACAGGGTCTAGCCGGGGAGCTGTTTTTT,CASSEQGLAGELFF
.,TRBJ2-1,TRBV20-1,.,TGCAGTGCCGTTGGCGGGACTTATTACGATGAGCAGTTCTTC,CSAVGGTYYDEQFF
.,TRBJ2-7,TRBV7-9,.,TGTGCCAGCAGCCGACAGACCTACGAGCAGTACTTC,CASSRQTYEQYF
.,TRBJ2-1,TRBV2,.,TGTGCCAGCAGTACCCTACCGGGGCACAGCTCCTACAATGAGCAGTTCTTC,CASSTLPGHSSYNEQFF
few,TRBJ2-2,TRBV11-3,.,TGTGCCAGCAGCCCCGGGGGCGACGGGGAGCTGTTTTTT,CASSPGGDGELFF
few,TRBJ2-7,TRBV6-1,.,TGTGCCAGCAGTGAAGGCTACACCTACGAGAAGTACTTC,CASSEGYTYEKYF
many,TRBJ2-7,TRBV6-1,.,TGTGCCAGCGATTTTGGGGGGGCGCAGAACGAGCAGTACTTC,CASDFGGAQNEQYF
medium-sized,TRBJ2-7,TRBV11-2,.,TGTGCCAGCAGCCCAGGACAGCTCTACGAGCAGTACTTC,CASSPGQLYEQYF